This T cell receptor beta chain derives from a study of patients and donors after allogeneic stem cell transplantation. This clonotype has a count of ten or more. TCRdb reprocessed the RT-PCR reads with MiXCR, giving one entry per CDR3 protein. This table has a few hundred thousand distinct CDR3 sequences, around 14% appearing once. This sequence originates from a human donor who was either an allogeneic HSCT recipient or a stem cell or donor lymphocyte infusion donor (not recorded which). It is not recorded whose cells these are; they may come from a transplant donor. Sequencing used blood, either unsorted or a sorted T cell fraction (not recorded which).

The CDR3 protein is CSARGGGYNEQFF. CDR3 DNA sequence: TGCAGTGCTAGAGGGGGGGGCTACAATGAGCAGTTCTTC. V gene TRBV20-1 combines with J gene TRBJ2-1, with TRBD2 matching 7 bases. V gave up 1 base and J gave up 3 bases; unmatched junction bases: 0. The V gene's germline CDR1 is DFQATT and CDR2 SNEGSKA (reference sequence). The CDR3 is made up of 13 amino acids.